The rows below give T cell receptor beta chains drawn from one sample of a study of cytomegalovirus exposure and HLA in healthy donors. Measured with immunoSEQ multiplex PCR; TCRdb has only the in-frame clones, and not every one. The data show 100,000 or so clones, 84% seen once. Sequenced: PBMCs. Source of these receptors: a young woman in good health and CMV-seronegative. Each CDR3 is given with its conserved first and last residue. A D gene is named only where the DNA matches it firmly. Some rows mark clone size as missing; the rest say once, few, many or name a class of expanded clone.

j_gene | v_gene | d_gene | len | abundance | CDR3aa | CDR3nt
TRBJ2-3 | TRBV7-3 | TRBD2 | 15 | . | CASSLLAVSTDTQYF | TGTGCCAGCAGCCTCCTAGCGGTGAGCACAGATACGCAGTATTTT
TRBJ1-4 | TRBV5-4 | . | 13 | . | CASSLTGTGKLFF | TGTGCCAGCAGCTTGACGGGAACGGGAAAACTGTTTTTT
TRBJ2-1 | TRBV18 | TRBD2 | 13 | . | CASSPGEGWGQFF | TGTGCCAGCTCACCCGGGGAGGGTTGGGGCCAGTTCTTC
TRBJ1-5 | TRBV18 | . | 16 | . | CASYTLAGGRHQPQHF | TGTGCCAGCTACACTTTAGCGGGGGGGAGACATCAGCCCCAGCATTTT
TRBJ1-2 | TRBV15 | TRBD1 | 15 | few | CATSRDRTGADGYTF | TGTGCCACCAGCAGAGATCGGACAGGGGCCGATGGCTACACCTTC
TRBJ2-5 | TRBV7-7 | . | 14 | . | CASSLISGGETQYF | TGTGCCAGCAGCTTAATATCCGGAGGAGAGACCCAGTACTTC
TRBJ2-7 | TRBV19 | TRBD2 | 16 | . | CASSTRLAGGPGEQYF | TGTGCCAGTAGTACCCGACTAGCGGGAGGGCCAGGGGAGCAGTACTTC
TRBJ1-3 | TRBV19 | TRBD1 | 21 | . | CASSIAPYRDRGLRSGNTIYF | TGTGCCAGTAGTATAGCACCATATCGGGACAGGGGCCTCCGCTCTGGAAACACCATATATTTT
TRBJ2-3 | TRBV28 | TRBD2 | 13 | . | CASKRGGQDTQYF | TGTGCCAGCAAGCGGGGGGGCCAAGATACGCAGTATTTT
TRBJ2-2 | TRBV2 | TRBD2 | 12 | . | CASGGDTGELFF | TGTGCCAGCGGGGGGGACACCGGGGAGCTGTTTTTT
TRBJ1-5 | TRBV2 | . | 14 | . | CASSRDTKNQPQHF | TGTGCCAGCAGCCGGGACACTAAAAATCAGCCCCAGCATTTT
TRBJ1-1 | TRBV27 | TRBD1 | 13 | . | CASSFRRGTEAFF | TGTGCCAGCAGTTTCCGCAGGGGGACTGAAGCTTTCTTT
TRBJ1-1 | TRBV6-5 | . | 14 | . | CASSLSGGNTEAFF | TGTGCCAGCAGCCTGAGCGGAGGGAACACTGAAGCTTTCTTT
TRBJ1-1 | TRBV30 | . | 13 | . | CAWSVQGDTEAFF | TGTGCCTGGAGTGTACAAGGGGACACTGAAGCTTTCTTT
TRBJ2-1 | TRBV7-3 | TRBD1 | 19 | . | CASSLTFGTGDSSYNEQFF | TGTGCCAGCAGCTTAACGTTTGGGACAGGTGATAGCTCCTACAATGAGCAGTTCTTC
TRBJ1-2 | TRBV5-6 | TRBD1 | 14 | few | CASSLWTGSYGYTF | TGTGCCAGCAGCTTGTGGACAGGTTCCTATGGCTACACCTTC
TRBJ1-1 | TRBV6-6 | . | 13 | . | CASSPNMNTEAFF | TGTGCCAGCAGTCCCAACATGAACACTGAAGCTTTCTTT
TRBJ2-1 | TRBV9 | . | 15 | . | CASSLRARAVDEQFF | TGTGCCAGCAGCCTAAGGGCCAGGGCGGTGGATGAGCAGTTCTTC
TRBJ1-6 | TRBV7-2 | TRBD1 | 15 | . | CASSPIGQGNSPLHF | TGTGCCAGCAGCCCCATCGGACAGGGGAATTCACCCCTCCACTTT
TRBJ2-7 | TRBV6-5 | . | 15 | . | CASSTQANLRYEQYF | TGTGCCAGCAGCACGCAGGCCAACCTCCGCTACGAGCAGTACTTC
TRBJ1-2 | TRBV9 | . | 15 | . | CASSVVGALPYGYTF | TGTGCCAGCAGCGTAGTTGGGGCCCTCCCCTATGGCTACACCTTC
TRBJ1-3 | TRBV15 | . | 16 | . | CATSRSTVSPGNTIYF | TGTGCCACCAGCAGATCTACAGTGAGTCCTGGAAACACCATATATTTT
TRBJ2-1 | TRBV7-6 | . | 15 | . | CASSSSSRGLNEQFF | TGTGCCAGCAGTTCAAGTAGCCGGGGACTCAATGAGCAGTTCTTC
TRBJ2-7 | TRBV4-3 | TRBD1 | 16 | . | CASSQEWDRESYEQYF | TGCGCCAGCAGCCAAGAATGGGACAGGGAGAGCTACGAGCAGTACTTC
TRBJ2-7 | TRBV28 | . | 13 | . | CASNNILSYEQYF | TGTGCCAGCAATAATATACTATCCTACGAGCAGTACTTC
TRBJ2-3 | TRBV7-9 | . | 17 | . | CASSPPTRLAVTDTQYF | TGTGCCAGCAGCCCCCCGACTAGACTGGCGGTCACAGATACGCAGTATTTT
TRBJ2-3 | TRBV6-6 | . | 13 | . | CASRQGRTDTQYF | TGTGCCAGCAGGCAGGGGCGCACAGATACGCAGTATTTT
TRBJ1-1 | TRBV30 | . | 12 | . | CAWSMETAEAFF | TGTGCCTGGAGTATGGAGACCGCTGAAGCTTTCTTT
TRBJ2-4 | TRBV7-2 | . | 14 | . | CASSPSSIKNIQYF | TGTGCCAGCAGCCCATCATCCATTAAAAACATTCAGTACTTC
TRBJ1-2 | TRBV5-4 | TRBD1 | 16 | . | CASSLSTGAYHYGYTF | TGTGCCAGCAGCTTATCGACAGGGGCTTACCACTATGGCTACACCTTC
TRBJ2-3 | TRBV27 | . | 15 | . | CASSLFLISTDTQYF | TGTGCCAGCAGTTTGTTCCTTATCAGCACAGATACGCAGTATTTT
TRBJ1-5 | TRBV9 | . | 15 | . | CASSVDGQGSQPQHF | TGTGCCAGCAGCGTAGACGGGCAGGGAAGTCAGCCCCAGCATTTT
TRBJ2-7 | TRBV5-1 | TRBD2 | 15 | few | CASSWTSGGSYEQYF | TGCGCCAGCAGCTGGACTAGCGGGGGTTCCTACGAGCAGTACTTC
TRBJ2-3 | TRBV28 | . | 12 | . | CASSPSTDTQYF | TGTGCCAGCAGTCCGAGCACAGATACGCAGTATTTT
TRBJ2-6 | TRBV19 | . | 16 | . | CASSMGSSSGANVLTF | TGTGCCAGTAGTATGGGCAGCAGCTCTGGGGCCAACGTCCTGACTTTC
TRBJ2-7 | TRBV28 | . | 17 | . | CASSSWGIRGMTYEQYF | TGTGCCAGCAGTTCTTGGGGTATCCGAGGGATGACCTACGAGCAGTACTTC
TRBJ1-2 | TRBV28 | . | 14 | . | CASSTFEGAYGYTF | TGTGCCAGCAGTACTTTTGAGGGAGCCTATGGCTACACCTTC
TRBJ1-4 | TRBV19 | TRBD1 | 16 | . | CASSPDRGQGGEKLFF | TGTGCCAGTAGCCCGGACAGGGGGCAAGGTGGCGAAAAACTGTTTTTT
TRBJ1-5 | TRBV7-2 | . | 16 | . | CASSSAGSGVNQPQHF | TGTGCCAGCAGCAGCGCCGGGAGTGGGGTCAATCAGCCCCAGCATTTT
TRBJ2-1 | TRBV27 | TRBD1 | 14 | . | CASRQGAPHNEQFF | TGTGCCAGCAGGCAGGGGGCGCCGCACAATGAGCAGTTCTTC
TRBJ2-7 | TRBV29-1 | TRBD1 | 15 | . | CSVDGSGTGAYEQYF | TGCAGCGTCGATGGGAGCGGGACAGGGGCCTACGAGCAGTACTTC
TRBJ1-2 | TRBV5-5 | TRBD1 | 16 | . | CASSYPGTGSMYGYTF | TGTGCCAGCAGCTACCCCGGGACAGGGTCTATGTATGGCTACACCTTC
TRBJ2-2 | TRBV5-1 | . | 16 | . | CASSLRDSPDTGELFF | TGCGCCAGCAGTCTGCGGGATTCACCGGACACCGGGGAGCTGTTTTTT
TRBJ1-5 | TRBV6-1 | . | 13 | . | CASMAYSNQPQHF | TGTGCCAGCATGGCATATAGCAATCAGCCCCAGCATTTT
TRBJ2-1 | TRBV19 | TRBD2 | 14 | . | CASSRTSGVHEQFF | TGTGCCAGTAGTAGGACTAGCGGGGTCCATGAGCAGTTCTTC
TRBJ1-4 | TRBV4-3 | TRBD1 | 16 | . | CASSRDRLTTNEKLFF | TGCGCCAGCAGCCGGGACAGGTTGACTACTAATGAAAAACTGTTTTTT
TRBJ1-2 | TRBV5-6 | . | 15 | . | CASSLVGTNNYGYTF | TGTGCCAGCAGCTTGGTCGGGACAAATAACTATGGCTACACCTTC
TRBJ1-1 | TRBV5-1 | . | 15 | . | CASSLTGTPNTEAFF | TGCGCCAGCAGCTTAACCGGGACACCGAACACTGAAGCTTTCTTT
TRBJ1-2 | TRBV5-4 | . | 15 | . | CASSLGGGGNYGYTF | TGTGCCAGCAGCCTAGGTGGGGGGGGAAACTATGGCTACACCTTC
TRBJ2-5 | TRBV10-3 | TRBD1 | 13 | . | CAISPDREETQYF | TGTGCCATCAGTCCGGACAGGGAAGAGACCCAGTACTTC
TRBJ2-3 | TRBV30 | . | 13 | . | CAWARASTDTQYF | TGTGCCTGGGCCAGGGCTAGCACAGATACGCAGTATTTT
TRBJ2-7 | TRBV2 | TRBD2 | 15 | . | CASSVTSGASYEQYF | TGTGCCAGCAGTGTTACTAGCGGGGCTTCCTACGAGCAGTACTTC